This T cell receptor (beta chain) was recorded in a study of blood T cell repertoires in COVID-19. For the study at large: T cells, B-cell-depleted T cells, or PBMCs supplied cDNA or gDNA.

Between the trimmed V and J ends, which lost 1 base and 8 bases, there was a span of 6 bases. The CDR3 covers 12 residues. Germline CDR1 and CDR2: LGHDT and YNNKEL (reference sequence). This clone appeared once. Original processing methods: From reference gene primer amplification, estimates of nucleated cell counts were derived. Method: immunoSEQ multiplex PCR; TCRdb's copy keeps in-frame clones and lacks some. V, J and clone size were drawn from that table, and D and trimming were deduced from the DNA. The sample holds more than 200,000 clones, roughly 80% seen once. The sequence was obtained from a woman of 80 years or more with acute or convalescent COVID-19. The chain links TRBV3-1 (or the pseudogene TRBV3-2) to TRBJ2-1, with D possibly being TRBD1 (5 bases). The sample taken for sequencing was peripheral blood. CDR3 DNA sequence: TGTGCCAGCAGCCAAGTAGGGGATGAGCAGTTCTTC. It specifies CASSQVGDEQFF.